This T cell receptor (beta chain) was sequenced for a study of neurological immune-mediated disorders. Time point defined: longitudinal time-point 1 (baseline). Study results and caveats: No expanded-clone CDR3 amino acid sequence recurred across subjects, suggesting private TCR-beta repertoires. It was HTLV-1-associated myelopathy that showed the most TCR clonal expansion, while multiple sclerosis showed the least, falling below healthy controls.

In this sample, this clonotype turned up many times. What it recognizes is unknown. Sequencing runs each generated in excess of 180 million TCR-beta sequences derived from 15-18 subjects. From the 5' RACE reads, TCRdb called clonotypes with MiXCR, one entry per CDR3 protein. The sample records some 71,000 distinct CDR3 sequences, roughly a tenth being singletons. The clonotype originates from a man aged 30-40 years in good health. Input material: PBMCs.

The CDR3 here is CSVEDPTLSYNEQFF. The CDR3 DNA reads TGCAGCGTTGAAGACCCGACACTCTCCTACAATGAGCAGTTCTTC. V and J are TRBV29-1 and TRBJ2-1; D uncertain. Germline loops: CDR1 SQVTM, CDR2 ANQGSEA. CDR3 length: 15 residues. Trimming cost V 0 bases and J 0 bases, with 9 bases left between them.